What follows is one T cell receptor beta chain and its context. These data belong to a study of blood T cell repertoires in COVID-19. The table came from immunoSEQ multiplex PCR; TCRdb's copy has only in-frame clones and leaves some out. This sample has 350,000 to 550,000 clones, with 85% to 90% found just once. The specimen was PBMCs or T cells enriched from blood (not recorded which). This receptor was obtained from a man aged 30 to 45 who had recovered from COVID-19.

CDR3: CASSNPAGDLEDTQYF. CDR3 bases: TGTGCCAGTAGTAATCCAGCGGGGGACTTAGAGGATACGCAGTATTTT. This chain links TRBV19 with TRBJ2-3, with 8 bases aligning to TRBD2. The CDR3 spans 16 residues. Trimming at V came to 4 bases and at J to 6 bases, leaving 12 bases not matched to a gene. CDR1 and CDR2 (germline): LNHDA, SQIVND (reference sequence). Using reference TRBV19 and TRBJ2-3 for the parts outside the CDR3, the full variable domain is DGGITQSPKYLFRKEGQNVTLSCEQNLNHDAMYWYRQDPGQGLRLIYYSQIVNDFQKGDIAEGYSVSREKKESFPLTVTSAQKNPTAFYLCASSNPAGDLEDTQYFGPGTRLTVL.